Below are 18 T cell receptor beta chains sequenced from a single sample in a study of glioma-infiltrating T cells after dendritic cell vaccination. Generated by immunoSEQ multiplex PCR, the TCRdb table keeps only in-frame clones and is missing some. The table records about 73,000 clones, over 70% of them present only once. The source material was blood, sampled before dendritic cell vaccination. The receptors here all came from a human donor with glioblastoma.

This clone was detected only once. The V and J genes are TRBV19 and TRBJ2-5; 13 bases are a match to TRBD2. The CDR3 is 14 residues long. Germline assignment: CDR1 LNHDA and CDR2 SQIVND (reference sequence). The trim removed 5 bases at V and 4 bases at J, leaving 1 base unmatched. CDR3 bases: TGTGCCAGTAGTGGGACTAGCGGGGTAGAGACCCAGTACTTC. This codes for CASSGTSGVETQYF.

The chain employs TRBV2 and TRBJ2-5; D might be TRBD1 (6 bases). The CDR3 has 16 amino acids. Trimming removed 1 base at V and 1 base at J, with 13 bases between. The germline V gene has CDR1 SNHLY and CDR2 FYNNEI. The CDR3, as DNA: TGTGCCAGCAGTGAAGGGGGCATGGGGGCCCAAGAGACCCAGTACTTC. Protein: CASSEGGMGAQETQYF. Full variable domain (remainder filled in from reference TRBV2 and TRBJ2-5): EPEVTQTPSHQVTQMGQEVILRCVPISNHLYFYWYRQILGQKVEFLVSFYNNEISEKSEIFDDQFSVERPDGSNFTLKIRSTKLEDSAMYFCASSEGGMGAQETQYFGPGTRLLVL.

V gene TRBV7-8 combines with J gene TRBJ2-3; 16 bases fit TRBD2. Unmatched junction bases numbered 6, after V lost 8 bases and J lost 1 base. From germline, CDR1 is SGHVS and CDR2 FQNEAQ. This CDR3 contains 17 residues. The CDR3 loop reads CASGTSGRGRRTDTQYF. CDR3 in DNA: TGTGCCAGCGGGACTAGCGGGAGGGGGCGTCGCACAGATACGCAGTATTTT.

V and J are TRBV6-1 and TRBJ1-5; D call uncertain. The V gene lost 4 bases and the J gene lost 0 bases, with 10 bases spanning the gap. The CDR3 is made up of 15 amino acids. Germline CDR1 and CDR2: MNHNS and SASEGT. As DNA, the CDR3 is TGTGCCAGCAGTGCCGAGCGGCATAGCAATCAGCCCCAGCATTTT. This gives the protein CASSAERHSNQPQHF.

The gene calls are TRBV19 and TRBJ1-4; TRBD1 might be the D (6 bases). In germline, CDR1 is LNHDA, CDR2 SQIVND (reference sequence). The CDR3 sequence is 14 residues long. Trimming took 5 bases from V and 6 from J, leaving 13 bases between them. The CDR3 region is CASSWTVEDEKLFF. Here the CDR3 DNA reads TGTGCCAGTAGTTGGACAGTAGAGGATGAAAAACTGTTTTTT. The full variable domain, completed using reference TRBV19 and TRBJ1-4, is DGGITQSPKYLFRKEGQNVTLSCEQNLNHDAMYWYRQDPGQGLRLIYYSQIVNDFQKGDIAEGYSVSREKKESFPLTVTSAQKNPTAFYLCASSWTVEDEKLFFGSGTQLSVL.

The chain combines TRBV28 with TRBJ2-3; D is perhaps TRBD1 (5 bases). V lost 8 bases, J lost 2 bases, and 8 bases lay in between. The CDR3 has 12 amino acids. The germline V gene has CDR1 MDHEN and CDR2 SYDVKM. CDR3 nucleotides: TGTGCCAGCGGGGCCTTCACAGATACGCAGTATTTT. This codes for CASGAFTDTQYF.

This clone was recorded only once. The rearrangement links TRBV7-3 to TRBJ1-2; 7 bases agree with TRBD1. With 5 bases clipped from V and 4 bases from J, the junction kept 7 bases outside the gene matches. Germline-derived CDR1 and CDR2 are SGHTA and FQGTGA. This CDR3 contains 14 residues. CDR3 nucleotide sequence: TGTGCCAGCAGCCGCGACAGGGATCTCTATGGCTACACCTTC. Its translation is CASSRDRDLYGYTF.

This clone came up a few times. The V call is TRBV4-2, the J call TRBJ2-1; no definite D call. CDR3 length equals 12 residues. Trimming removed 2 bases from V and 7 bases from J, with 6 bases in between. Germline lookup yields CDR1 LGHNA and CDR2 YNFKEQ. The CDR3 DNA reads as TGTGCCAGCAGCCAACTAGAGAATGAGCAGTTCTTC. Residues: CASSQLENEQFF.

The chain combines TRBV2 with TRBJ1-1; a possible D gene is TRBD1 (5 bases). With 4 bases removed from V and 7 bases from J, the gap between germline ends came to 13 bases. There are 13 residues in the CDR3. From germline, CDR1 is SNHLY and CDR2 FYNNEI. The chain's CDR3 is CASSGLGRGEAFF. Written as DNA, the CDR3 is TGTGCCAGCAGTGGCCTGGGAAGGGGTGAAGCTTTCTTT.

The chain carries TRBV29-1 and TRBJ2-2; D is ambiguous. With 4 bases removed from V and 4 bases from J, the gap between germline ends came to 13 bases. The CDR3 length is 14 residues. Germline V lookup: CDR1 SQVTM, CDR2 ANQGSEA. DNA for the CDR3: TGCAGCGTTGGCCCCGCTGGCTCCACCGGGGAGCTGTTTTTT. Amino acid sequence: CSVGPAGSTGELFF.

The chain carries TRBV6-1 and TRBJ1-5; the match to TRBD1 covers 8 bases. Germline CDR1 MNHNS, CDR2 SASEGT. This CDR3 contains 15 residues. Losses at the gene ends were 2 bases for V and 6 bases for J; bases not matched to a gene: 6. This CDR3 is CASSENPGGLQPQHF. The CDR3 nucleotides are TGTGCCAGCAGTGAAAATCCAGGGGGCCTTCAGCCCCAGCATTTT.

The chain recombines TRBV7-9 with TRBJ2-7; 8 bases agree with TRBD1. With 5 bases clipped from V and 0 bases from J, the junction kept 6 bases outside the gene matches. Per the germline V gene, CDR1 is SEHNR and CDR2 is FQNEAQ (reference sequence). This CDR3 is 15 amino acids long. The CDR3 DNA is TGTGCCAGCAGCGGAGGACAGGGCAGCTCCTACGAGCAGTACTTC. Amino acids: CASSGGQGSSYEQYF.

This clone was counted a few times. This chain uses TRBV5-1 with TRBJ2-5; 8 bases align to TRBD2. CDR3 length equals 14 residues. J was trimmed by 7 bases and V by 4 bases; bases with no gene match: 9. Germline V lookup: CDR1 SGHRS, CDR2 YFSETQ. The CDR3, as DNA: TGCGCCAGCAGCATCGAAGCGGGAGAGGTGACCCAGTACTTC. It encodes CASSIEAGEVTQYF.

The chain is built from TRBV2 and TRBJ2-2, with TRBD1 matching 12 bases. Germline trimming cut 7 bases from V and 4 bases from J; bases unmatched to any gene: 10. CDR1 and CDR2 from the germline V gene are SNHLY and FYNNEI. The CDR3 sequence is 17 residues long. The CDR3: CASKKGTGGVSTGELFF. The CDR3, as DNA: TGTGCCAGCAAGAAAGGGACAGGGGGCGTCAGCACCGGGGAGCTGTTTTTT.

CDR3 bases: TGTGCCAGCAGCTTGGGGGACAGGGCCCCTGGAAACACCATATATTTT. Protein product: CASSLGDRAPGNTIYF. The chain uses TRBV5-4 and TRBJ1-3, with 9 bases identical to TRBD1. Germline V gene data show CDR1 as SGHNT and CDR2 as YYREEE (reference sequence). CDR3 length: 16 amino acids. V shed 0 bases and J 2 bases; nucleotides not matched to a gene: 3.

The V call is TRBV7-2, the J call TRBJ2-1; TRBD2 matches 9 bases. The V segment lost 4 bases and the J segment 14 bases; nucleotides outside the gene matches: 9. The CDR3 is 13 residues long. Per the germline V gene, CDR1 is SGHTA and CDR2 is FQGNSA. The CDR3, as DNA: TGTGCCAGCAGCTCAAATCTAGCGGGGAGGAAGTTCTTC. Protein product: CASSSNLAGRKFF. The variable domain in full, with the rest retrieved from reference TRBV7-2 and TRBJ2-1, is GAGVSQSPSNKVTEKGKDVELRCDPISGHTALYWYRQSLGQGLEFLIYFQGNSAPDKSGLPSDRFSAERTGGSVSTLTIQRTQQEDSAVYLCASSSNLAGRKFFGPGTRLTVL.

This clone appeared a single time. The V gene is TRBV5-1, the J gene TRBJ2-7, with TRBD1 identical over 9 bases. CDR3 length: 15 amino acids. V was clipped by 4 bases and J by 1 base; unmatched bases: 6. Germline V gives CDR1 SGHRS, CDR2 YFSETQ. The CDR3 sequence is CASSMPGTGSYEQYF. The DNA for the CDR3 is TGCGCCAGCAGCATGCCCGGGACAGGGTCCTACGAGCAGTACTTC.

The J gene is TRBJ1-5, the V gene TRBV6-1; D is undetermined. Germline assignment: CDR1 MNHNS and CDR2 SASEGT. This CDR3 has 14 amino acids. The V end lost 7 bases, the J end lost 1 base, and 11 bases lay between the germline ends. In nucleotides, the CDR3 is TGTGCCAGCAACCTTCTACGGAGCAATCAGCCCCAGCATTTT. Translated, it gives CASNLLRSNQPQHF.